This T cell receptor beta chain was recorded in a study of blood T cell repertoires in COVID-19. Study as a whole: Samples taken during acute and convalescent COVID-19 were collected in the United States, Italy and Spain.

CDR1 and CDR2 (germline): SGHVS, FNYEAQ. The CDR3 has 16 residues. With V trimmed by 5 bases and J by 0 bases, 6 bases remained unmatched. This clone has a single count. Repertoires were generated with immunoSEQ multiplex PCR, while TCRdb's copy carries only in-frame clones and drops some. The data hold about 75,000 clones, with approximately 79% observed a single time. This sequence originates from a woman over 75 with active or convalescent COVID-19. The V and J genes are TRBV7-6 and TRBJ1-3, with 8 bases matching TRBD1. The sequenced material came from peripheral blood. CDR3 in amino acids: CASSLRQGSSGNTIYF. CDR3 nucleotides: TGTGCCAGCAGCCTCCGACAGGGGAGCTCTGGAAACACCATATATTTT.